These 27 T cell receptor beta chains came from one sample sequenced in a study of blood T cell repertoires in COVID-19. Only in-frame clones appear in the TCRdb table, and some are missing; sequencing was by immunoSEQ multiplex PCR. The table lists approximately 230,000 clones, around 82% of them singletons. Specimen: peripheral blood. Every receptor here comes from a man aged 80 or over with acute or convalescent COVID-19.

This sequence joins TRBV25-1 and TRBJ2-5, with TRBD2 matching 9 bases. The CDR3 consists of 15 residues. The J segment lost 3 bases and the V segment lost 3 bases, leaving 5 bases of the junction unmatched. Per germline, CDR1 MGHDK and CDR2 SYGVNS. The CDR3 nucleotides read TGTGCCAGCAGTGAGTTCGGCGGGAGGGAAGAGACCCAGTACTTC. Translating gives CASSEFGGREETQYF.

The genes are TRBV7-2 and TRBJ1-5; 7 bases are a match to TRBD1. The CDR3 contains 14 residues. The V gene end was trimmed by 5 bases and the J gene end by 7 bases; junction bases not matched to a gene: 8. Germline CDR1 and CDR2: SGHTA and FQGNSA. The CDR3 DNA reads TGTGCCAGCAGCCGGGACAGTTCAGGGCAGCCCCAGCATTTT. It yields the protein CASSRDSSGQPQHF.

The CDR3 DNA is TGTGCCAGCAGCTACCACCCTCCCAAGACTAGCGGGCGCCTCACAGATACGCAGTATTTT. Residues: CASSYHPPKTSGRLTDTQYF. This chain uses TRBV7-8 with TRBJ2-3, with TRBD2 matching 10 bases. V lost 4 bases and J lost 2; bases outside the gene matches: 18. CDR1 SGHVS and CDR2 FQNEAQ come from the germline V gene. The CDR3 runs 20 residues.

Note on this clone: Sequence at one end of the junction differs from germline and may be a read error. The V call is TRBV7-2, the J call TRBJ2-1; 14 nucleotides agree with TRBD2. Germline-derived CDR1 and CDR2 are SGHTA and FQGNSA. The CDR3 is 20 residues long. The CDR3 sequence: CASNLAGGLRTSGRRNEQFF. The CDR3 bases are TGTGCCAGCAACTTAGCAGGGGGTTTAAGGACTAGCGGGAGGAGGAATGAGCAGTTCTTC.

The chain is built from TRBV7-9 and TRBJ1-2; D remains unclear. The germline V and J ends were trimmed by 5 bases and 6 bases, with 13 bases remaining between them. Per germline, CDR1 SEHNR and CDR2 FQNEAQ (reference sequence). The CDR3 contains 13 residues. For the CDR3, the DNA is TGTGCCAGCAGCAAACAGCCCTGGGATGGCTACACCTTC. Protein sequence: CASSKQPWDGYTF.

The chain uses TRBV9 and TRBJ1-3, with D possibly TRBD1 on 5 matching bases. The CDR3 has 16 amino acids. The ends were cut back, 2 bases at V and 2 bases at J, with 14 bases in the middle. Germline V gives CDR1 SGDLS, CDR2 YYNGEE. CDR3 DNA: TGTGCCAGCAGCGTTTGGGGCAGCCGAACTGGAAACACCATATATTTT. Translated, it gives CASSVWGSRTGNTIYF. Full variable domain (missing parts from reference TRBV9 and TRBJ1-3): DSGVTQTPKHLITATGQRVTLRCSPRSGDLSVYWYQQSLDQGLQFLIQYYNGEERAKGNILERFSAQQFPDLHSELNLSSLELGDSALYFCASSVWGSRTGNTIYFGEGSWLTVV.

The rearrangement uses TRBV11-2 and TRBJ2-2, with 13 positions matching TRBD2. The J segment lost 10 bases and the V segment lost 7 bases, leaving 12 bases of the junction unmatched. Looked up from germline, CDR1 is SGHAT and CDR2 is FQNNGV. This CDR3 spans 16 amino acids. The chain's CDR3 is CASTPRLAGGGAELFF. DNA of the CDR3: TGTGCCAGCACCCCCCGACTAGCGGGAGGAGGGGCGGAGCTGTTTTTT.

Concerning this clone itself: Other DNA variants within this sample encode the same CDR3. The rearrangement uses TRBV5-1 and TRBJ1-1; 9 bases are a match to TRBD1. CDR1 is SGHRS, CDR2 YFSETQ, per germline. Unmatched junction bases numbered 2, after V lost 0 bases and J lost 5 bases. The CDR3 is 14 residues long. CDR3 in DNA: TGCGCCAGCAGCTTGGACAGGGGGCGAACTGAAGCTTTCTTT. It yields the protein CASSLDRGRTEAFF. Combining the CDR3 with reference TRBV5-1 and TRBJ1-1 gives the whole variable domain KAGVTQTPRYLIKTRGQQVTLSCSPISGHRSVSWYQQTPGQGLQFLFEYFSETQRNKGNFPGRFSGRQFSNSRSEMNVSTLELGDSALYLCASSLDRGRTEAFFGQGTRLTVV.

J is TRBJ2-5 and V is TRBV2; TRBD1 aligns across 8 bases. The CDR3 extends over 15 amino acids. Germline V lookup: CDR1 SNHLY, CDR2 FYNNEI. The ends lost 6 bases at V and 1 base at J; junction bases unmatched: 7. CDR3 protein: CASSANGQGQETQYF. Written as DNA, the CDR3 is TGTGCCAGCAGCGCCAACGGACAGGGCCAAGAGACCCAGTACTTC.

The V and J genes are TRBV5-1 and TRBJ2-1; TRBD2 aligns across 11 bases. Looked up from germline, CDR1 is SGHRS and CDR2 is YFSETQ. CDR3 length equals 17 residues. The junction had 7 bases not matched to a gene; V was cut back by 0 bases and J by 5 bases. CDR3 sequence: CASSLEPSGGRNNEQFF. For the CDR3, the DNA is TGCGCCAGCAGCTTGGAGCCTAGCGGGGGGAGAAACAATGAGCAGTTCTTC.

The chain uses TRBV19 and TRBJ2-1; D is unresolved. V was shortened by 0 bases and J by 9 bases, with 6 bases between the two germline ends. The CDR3 loop spans 12 amino acids. CDR1 LNHDA and CDR2 SQIVND come from the germline V gene (reference sequence). CDR3 residues: CASSIDPFEQFF. As DNA, the CDR3 is TGTGCCAGTAGTATAGATCCGTTTGAGCAGTTCTTC.

The rearrangement joins TRBV3-1 (or the pseudogene TRBV3-2) to TRBJ2-6; D unclear. V shed 4 bases and J shed 3 bases, with 13 bases lying between them. The CDR3 consists of 16 residues. Looked up from germline, CDR1 is LGHDT and CDR2 is YNNKEL (reference sequence). As DNA, the CDR3 is TGTGCCAGCAGCCTCGCCCACTTTATTGGGGCCAACGTCCTGACTTTC. Translated: CASSLAHFIGANVLTF.

The CDR3: CASSPGQGYLGYTF. In DNA form, the CDR3 reads TGTGCCAGCAGCCCAGGACAGGGCTACCTCGGCTACACCTTC. The V and J genes are TRBV3-1 (or the pseudogene TRBV3-2) and TRBJ1-2, with 8 nucleotides matching TRBD1. Trimming cost V 4 bases and J 8 bases; bases outside gene matches: 9. This CDR3 contains 14 residues. Germline assignment: CDR1 LGHDT and CDR2 YNNKEL (reference sequence).

This chain uses TRBV18 with TRBJ1-6, with a possible D match to TRBD1 (5 bases). The CDR3 extends over 16 amino acids. In germline, CDR1 is KGHSH, CDR2 LQKENI. V shed 4 bases and J shed 8 bases, with 18 bases lying between them. CDR3 in amino acids: CASSLAGPSVDSPLHF. CDR3 coding DNA: TGTGCCAGCTCACTGGCGGGGCCGAGTGTGGATTCACCCCTCCACTTT.

The chain carries TRBV5-8 and TRBJ2-3; tentative D call: TRBD2 (6 bases). V lost 1 base and J 5 bases, leaving 11 bases between the germline ends. CDR3 length: 14 residues. CDR1 SGHTS and CDR2 YDEGEE come from the germline V gene. The CDR3 spells CASSLSSGVDTQYF. For the CDR3, the DNA is TGTGCCAGCAGCTTGAGTTCGGGAGTAGATACGCAGTATTTT.

V and J are TRBV7-8 and TRBJ1-2; 8 bases agree with TRBD1. There are 15 residues in the CDR3. Trimming at V came to 1 base and at J to 5 bases, leaving 6 bases not matched to a gene. Germline CDR1 SGHVS, CDR2 FQNEAQ. This CDR3 reads CASSLGTGKGYGYTF. The DNA for the CDR3 is TGTGCCAGCAGCTTAGGGACAGGGAAAGGTTATGGCTACACCTTC.

V usage is TRBV9 and J usage is TRBJ1-1, with D possibly TRBD1 on 5 matching bases. V lost 0 bases to trimming and J lost 4 bases, with 10 bases between them. The germline gives CDR1 SGDLS, CDR2 YYNGEE. The CDR3 consists of 14 residues. The CDR3 protein is CASSVVPGGTEAFF. CDR3 sequence (DNA): TGTGCCAGCAGCGTAGTTCCCGGGGGCACTGAAGCTTTCTTT.

CDR3 protein: CASNRGAANTGELFF. The CDR3 bases are TGTGCCAGTAACAGGGGAGCCGCGAACACCGGGGAGCTGTTTTTT. The J gene is TRBJ2-2, the V gene TRBV19; 7 nucleotides line up with TRBD1. The V gene's germline CDR1 is LNHDA and CDR2 SQIVND (reference sequence). V shed 7 bases, J shed 0 bases, and the junction held 5 bases outside the gene matches. The CDR3 has 15 amino acids.

About this clone: The same CDR3 can be traced to other DNA sequences in this sample. This sequence joins TRBV18 and TRBJ2-1; 10 bases align to TRBD2. The germline V gene encodes CDR1 KGHSH and CDR2 LQKENI. The V gene end was trimmed by 2 bases and the J gene end by 9 bases; junction bases not matched to a gene: 4. The CDR3 is 14 residues long. The CDR3 coding sequence is TGTGCCAGCTCACCAGGTCTAGCGGGAGTTGAGCAGTTCTTC. As protein: CASSPGLAGVEQFF.

This chain joins TRBV5-6 and TRBJ2-3; tentatively, D is TRBD2 (7 bases). V was pared by 0 bases and J by 2 bases, with 13 bases between. CDR1 and CDR2 (germline): SGHDT, YYEEEE. The CDR3 sequence is 16 residues long. For the CDR3, the DNA is TGTGCCAGCAGCTTGGGTGGGGGGGCAACCACAGATACGCAGTATTTT. Translation gives CASSLGGGATTDTQYF.

The CDR3 sequence: CASSLGGSMQGAKTQYF. DNA of the CDR3: TGTGCCAGCAGCTTGGGGGGGTCGATGCAGGGGGCGAAGACCCAGTACTTC. The chain couples TRBV5-4 to TRBJ2-5; 8 bases agree with TRBD1. V trimming: 0 bases; J trimming: 6 bases; junction bases outside the gene matches: 13. From germline, CDR1 is SGHNT and CDR2 YYREEE (reference sequence). The CDR3 is made up of 17 amino acids.

This chain links TRBV2 with TRBJ2-1; 12 nucleotides line up with TRBD2. The CDR3 is made up of 17 amino acids. CDR1 SNHLY and CDR2 FYNNEI come from the germline V gene. J lost 9 bases, V lost 5 bases, and 14 bases had no gene match. CDR3 nucleotide sequence: TGTGCCAGCAGTCCAGTGACTAGCGGGAGCTCTAATCGTGAGCAGTTCTTC. Amino acid sequence: CASSPVTSGSSNREQFF.

The rearrangement links TRBV28 to TRBJ2-1, with 7 bases aligning to TRBD2. Germline V gene sequence: CDR1 MDHEN, CDR2 SYDVKM. This CDR3 is built from 17 residues. The V and J ends lost 0 bases and 0 bases, in that order; junction bases with no gene match: 5. The CDR3 sequence: CASSLWRGGSSYNEQFF. The DNA for the CDR3 is TGTGCCAGCAGTTTATGGCGGGGAGGGAGCTCCTACAATGAGCAGTTCTTC.

This clone was counted between two and nine times. V and J are TRBV2 and TRBJ2-6, with D possibly matching TRBD1 (6 bases). The CDR3 contains 14 residues. The V gene lost 11 bases and the J gene lost 0 bases, with 11 bases spanning the gap. The germline V gene has CDR1 SNHLY and CDR2 FYNNEI. CDR3 DNA: TGTGCCCGAATACAGGGCTCTGGGGCCAACGTCCTGACTTTC. Its protein product is CARIQGSGANVLTF. The full variable domain, with the rest looked up from reference TRBV2 and TRBJ2-6, is EPEVTQTPSHQVTQMGQEVILRCVPISNHLYFYWYRQILGQKVEFLVSFYNNEISEKSEIFDDQFSVERPDGSNFTLKIRSTKLEDSAMYFCARIQGSGANVLTFGAGSRLTVL.

V is TRBV7-2 and J is TRBJ2-5; 9 nucleotides line up with TRBD1. Germline-derived CDR1 and CDR2 are SGHTA and FQGNSA. After removal of 5 bases from V and 2 bases from J, the junction contained 6 bases not matched to a gene. This CDR3 has 15 residues. As DNA, the CDR3 is TGTGCCAGCAGCGGGGACAGGGATGGTCAAGAGACCCAGTACTTC. Translating gives CASSGDRDGQETQYF.

This rearrangement joins TRBV10-1 to TRBJ2-2; the match to TRBD2 covers 7 bases. The CDR3 loop spans 17 amino acids. The germline V gene encodes CDR1 WNHNN and CDR2 SYGVQD (reference sequence). Trimming removed 3 bases from V and 1 base from J; junction bases left unmatched: 8. Here the CDR3 DNA reads TGCGCCAGCAGTGATCTGAGTGCTAGCGGGAACACCGGGGAGCTGTTTTTT. This codes for CASSDLSASGNTGELFF.

The rearrangement links TRBV2 to TRBJ1-6, with a tentative D call TRBD1 (5 bases). Trimming took 7 bases from V and 2 from J, leaving 24 bases between them. Germline CDR1 reads SNHLY; CDR2 reads FYNNEI. This CDR3 is 19 amino acids long. The CDR3 sequence: CASTLKRAGIGAYNSPLHF. CDR3 DNA sequence: TGTGCCAGCACCCTCAAGCGGGCAGGGATAGGCGCCTATAATTCACCCCTCCACTTT.